Below, one TCR beta chain is given with its context. Its antigen is not identified. Repertoires were generated with immunoSEQ multiplex PCR, while TCRdb's copy carries only in-frame clones and drops some. The table has about 91,000 clones, approximately 94% seen once. The sample originates from a study of siplizumab effects on memory and regulatory T cells. Study outcomes and limitations: Sequences below about 10^-5 frequency were poorly captured, limiting mapping of alloreactive clones. No assignable naive or memory phenotype existed for roughly 75-95% of proliferating CD4+ or CD8+ clones. Unstimulated naive T cells seemed to show more diversity than memory cells did, and they also seemed to be among the major contributors to the alloresponse. It was never confirmed that proliferating Tregs from siplizumab cultures were suppressive.

Material: CD8+ T cells sorted from blood. The TCR originated in a human donor in good health.

The CDR3 is CASSECGALRQPQHF. Written as DNA, the CDR3 is TGTGCCAGCAGTGAATGTGGGGCCTTGCGTCAGCCCCAGCATTTT. V and J are TRBV25-1 and TRBJ1-5; a possible D gene is TRBD1 (5 bases). CDR3 size: 15 residues. Germline V lookup: CDR1 MGHDK, CDR2 SYGVNS. Trimming cost V 1 base and J 6 bases, with 13 bases left between them.